These T cell receptor beta chains were read from a single sample in a study of blood T cell repertoires in COVID-19. Some clones are missing from TCRdb's copy, which holds only in-frame ones; the method was immunoSEQ multiplex PCR. The table lists about 59,000 clones, roughly four fifths of them singletons. The sample comprised peripheral blood. The receptor source for this set is a human donor in a cohort sampled during active COVID-19. The CDR3 runs from the conserved cysteine through the conserved F or W. The D gene is left open where the match is weak. Only part of the rows carry a size: once, few, many, or a class if the clone is expanded.

abundance	j_gene	v_gene	d_gene	CDR3nt	CDR3aa
-	TRBJ1-5	TRBV6-5	-	TGTGCCAGCAGACCCACGGGTATAGTAGGTCAGCCCCAGCATTTT	CASRPTGIVGQPQHF
few	TRBJ2-7	TRBV11-2	TRBD1	TGTGCCAGCAGCTTGGGGACAGAAAGCTACGAGCAGTACTTC	CASSLGTESYEQYF
-	TRBJ2-3	TRBV5-1	TRBD1	TGCGCCAGCAGCGCGGGACAGGGGTGGACAGATACGCAGTATTTT	CASSAGQGWTDTQYF
-	TRBJ2-5	TRBV7-6	-	TGTGCCAGCAGCTCCTCCGGGAGACCAGAGACCCAGTACTTC	CASSSSGRPETQYF
-	TRBJ2-7	TRBV3-1/TRBV3-2	-	TGTGCCAGCAGCCCGAGCGGGTCTAGGTACGAGCAGTACTTC	CASSPSGSRYEQYF
few	TRBJ1-5	TRBV19	TRBD1	TGTGCCAGTCGTAGGGACAGGGCGAGCAATCAGCCCCAGCATTTT	CASRRDRASNQPQHF
-	TRBJ2-3	TRBV18	-	TGTGCCAGCTCACCCCGACGGGGGGCGGGGGACGGTGATGGAGATACGCAGTATTTT	CASSPRRGAGDGDGDTQYF
-	TRBJ2-3	TRBV4-3	-	TGCGCCAGCAGCCAAGGGCGGGCTAGCACAGATACGCAGTATTTT	CASSQGRASTDTQYF
-	TRBJ2-3	TRBV4-3	-	TGCGCCAGCAGCCTTACCACCTTAGCAGGAGGGCGGGCAGATACGCAGTATTTT	CASSLTTLAGGRADTQYF
-	TRBJ2-3	TRBV24-1	-	TGTGCCACCAGTCAGAGGGATACGCAGTATTTT	CATSQRDTQYF
once	TRBJ1-2	TRBV5-1	TRBD1	TGCGCCAGCAGCTCGGGACAGCTCTATGGCTACACCTTC	CASSSGQLYGYTF